A single sample is the source of the 19 T cell receptor beta chains below, sequenced in a study of technical replicates of blood from several donors. The assay was immunoSEQ multiplex PCR, and TCRdb's table has in-frame clones only and misses some. The sample includes around 54,000 clones, approximately 95% seen only once; the top ten take about 0.39%. The sequenced sample consisted of T cells isolated from PBMCs. The source is a human donor in good health.

J is TRBJ1-2 and V is TRBV25-1, with D perhaps TRBD1 (6 bases). The CDR3 consists of 12 residues. Trimming took off 4 bases at V and 9 bases at J, with 12 bases between the two ends. Germline assignment: CDR1 MGHDK and CDR2 SYGVNS. The CDR3 nucleotides are TGTGCCAGCAGTGCTGGAAGGGGGAGCTACACCTTC. This codes for CASSAGRGSYTF.

The chain links TRBV7-2 to TRBJ2-3; 8 nucleotides align to TRBD1. The J segment lost 3 bases and the V segment lost 5 bases, leaving 13 bases of the junction unmatched. Germline-derived CDR1 and CDR2 are SGHTA and FQGNSA. There are 17 residues in the CDR3. CDR3 DNA sequence: TGTGCCAGCAGCGCTGAGGACCTGGACAGGGAAACAGATACGCAGTATTTT. Protein sequence: CASSAEDLDRETDTQYF. The full variable domain, completed using reference TRBV7-2 and TRBJ2-3, is GAGVSQSPSNKVTEKGKDVELRCDPISGHTALYWYRQSLGQGLEFLIYFQGNSAPDKSGLPSDRFSAERTGGSVSTLTIQRTQQEDSAVYLCASSAEDLDRETDTQYFGPGTRLTVL.

Notes on this clone: At one boundary the junction diverges from the germline segment, which might be a read error. The chain carries TRBV7-7 and TRBJ2-5; possible D gene TRBD1, 5 bases. CDR1 is SSHAT, CDR2 FNYEAQ, per germline (reference sequence). The CDR3 sequence is 14 residues long. CDR3 amino acids: CASSLNGAGETQYF. The CDR3 DNA reads TGTGCTAGCAGCTTAAATGGGGCAGGGGAGACCCAGTACTTC.

The rearrangement links TRBV12-5 to TRBJ2-7, with D possibly being TRBD2 (5 bases). The germline V and J ends were trimmed by 0 bases and 1 base, with 7 bases remaining between them. The CDR3 is 14 amino acids. The germline V gene has CDR1 LGHNT and CDR2 FRNRAP. This CDR3 reads CASGLVRGSYEQYF. CDR3 in DNA: TGTGCTAGTGGTTTGGTCCGGGGATCCTACGAGCAGTACTTC. The entire variable domain, with the rest obtained from reference TRBV12-5 and TRBJ2-7, is as follows: DARVTQTPRHKVTEMGQEVTMRCQPILGHNTVFWYRQTMMQGLELLAYFRNRAPLDDSGMPKDRFSAEMPDATLATLKIQPSEPRDSAVYFCASGLVRGSYEQYFGPGTRLTVT.

The chain joins TRBV7-8 to TRBJ2-7; perhaps TRBD1 as D (6 bases). The V gene's germline CDR1 is SGHVS and CDR2 FQNEAQ. The CDR3 sequence is 15 residues long. Trimming shortened V by 0 bases and J by 4 bases, and 13 bases separated the two germline ends. The CDR3 DNA reads as TGTGCCAGCAGCTTAGCGACAGGAGGAATTTACGAGCAGTACTTC. This sequence encodes CASSLATGGIYEQYF. The full variable domain, its missing parts supplied by reference TRBV7-8 and TRBJ2-7, is GAGVSQSPRYKVAKRGQDVALRCDPISGHVSLFWYQQALGQGPEFLTYFQNEAQLDKSGLPSDRFFAERPEGSVSTLKIQRTQQEDSAVYLCASSLATGGIYEQYFGPGTRLTVT.

The J gene is TRBJ1-1, the V gene TRBV11-3; 10 nucleotides agree with TRBD1. The CDR3 spans 16 residues. In germline, CDR1 is SGHNT, CDR2 YENEEA. V lost 5 bases to trimming and J lost 4 bases; unmatched junction nucleotides: 10. This CDR3 reads CASSIPGQGRGTEAFF. The CDR3 region has the DNA TGTGCCAGCAGCATCCCGGGACAGGGGAGGGGCACTGAAGCTTTCTTT.

As concerns this clone: This sample also contains other DNA sequences that code for the same CDR3. The rearrangement links TRBV7-6 to TRBJ1-1; 8 positions agree with TRBD1. The length of the CDR3 is 14 residues. Trimming cost V 2 bases and J 2 bases; bases outside gene matches: 1. Germline assignment: CDR1 SGHVS and CDR2 FNYEAQ. CDR3 DNA sequence: TGTGCCAGCAGCTTACAGGGGGCCAACACTGAAGCTTTCTTT. It codes for CASSLQGANTEAFF.

The chain employs TRBV5-1 and TRBJ2-6, with D possibly TRBD1 on 5 matching bases. The length of the CDR3 is 16 residues. The V end lost 4 bases, the J end lost 0 bases, and 11 bases lay between the germline ends. The germline V gene encodes CDR1 SGHRS and CDR2 YFSETQ. This chain's CDR3 is CASSVDTTSGANVLTF. CDR3 nucleotides: TGCGCCAGCAGCGTGGACACAACCTCTGGGGCCAACGTCCTGACTTTC.

This clone was recorded only once. At the DNA level, this CDR3 is encoded by other sequences in the same sample as well. The chain has TRBV29-1 and TRBJ2-7, with D tentatively TRBD1 (6 bases). Looked up from germline, CDR1 is SQVTM and CDR2 is ANQGSEA. V lost 6 bases and J 4 bases, leaving 10 bases between the germline ends. The CDR3 consists of 11 residues. CDR3 coding DNA: TGCAGCGTCTACAGGGAATACGAGCAGTACTTC. This gives the protein CSVYREYEQYF.

The V gene is TRBV10-1, the J gene TRBJ2-1; possible D gene TRBD2, 5 bases. Per germline, CDR1 WNHNN and CDR2 SYGVQD (reference sequence). V was cut by 1 base and J by 4 bases, with 11 bases left in between. CDR3 length: 15 amino acids. The CDR3 region is CASSEFGGRYNEQFF. Here the CDR3 DNA reads TGCGCCAGCAGTGAGTTTGGCGGGCGTTACAATGAGCAGTTCTTC.

The chain couples TRBV28 to TRBJ2-1; no clear D gene. The V end was cut by 6 bases, the J end by 8 bases, with 5 bases between. This CDR3 has 10 amino acids. Germline V lookup: CDR1 MDHEN, CDR2 SYDVKM. CDR3 region: CASRAHEQFF. The DNA for the CDR3 is TGTGCCAGCAGGGCACATGAGCAGTTCTTC.

The V call is TRBV30, the J call TRBJ1-1; D remains unclear. This CDR3 has 11 amino acids. V lost 4 bases and J lost 0, with 3 bases in between. Germline CDR1 reads GTSNPN; CDR2 reads SVGIG (reference sequence). The CDR3 loop is CAWTVNTEAFF. CDR3 nucleotide sequence: TGTGCCTGGACAGTGAACACTGAAGCTTTCTTT.

The CDR3 bases are TGTGCCAGCAGCTCAAACAGGGGGCCCTCTGAAGCTTTCTTT. Amino acids: CASSSNRGPSEAFF. This rearrangement joins TRBV5-6 to TRBJ1-1; TRBD1 matches at 9 bases. Germline V gene lookup returns CDR1 SGHDT and CDR2 YYEEEE. V was pared by 3 bases and J by 6 bases, with 6 bases of the junction left unmatched. CDR3 length: 14 amino acids.

The chain couples TRBV4-3 to TRBJ2-1; TRBD2 matches at 9 bases. This CDR3 has 17 amino acids. Looked up from germline, CDR1 is LGHNA and CDR2 is YSLEER. V gave up 1 base and J gave up 3 bases; unmatched junction bases: 7. The CDR3 DNA sequence: TGCGCCAGCAGCCAAGTTGGGGCGGGAGGGTTCTACAATGAGCAGTTCTTC. It is translated as CASSQVGAGGFYNEQFF.

This clone has a single count. The chain links TRBV18 to TRBJ2-3, with 7 bases that match TRBD2. V trimming: 3 bases; J trimming: 0 bases; junction bases outside the gene matches: 12. The germline CDR1 and CDR2 sequences are KGHSH and LQKENI. The CDR3 covers 18 residues. Here the CDR3 reads CASSPSRFLAVSTDTQYF. In DNA, the CDR3 is TGTGCCAGCTCACCGTCCCGGTTTCTAGCGGTTAGCACAGATACGCAGTATTTT.

CDR3 sequence: CAWSVQGNIQYF. CDR3 nucleotides: TGTGCCTGGAGTGTACAGGGAAACATTCAGTACTTC. The chain couples TRBV30 to TRBJ2-4, with a weak D call TRBD1 (6 bases). The CDR3 has 12 amino acids. V gave up 0 bases and J gave up 6 bases, with 6 bases separating them. The V gene's germline CDR1 is GTSNPN and CDR2 SVGIG (reference sequence).

The chain combines TRBV5-4 with TRBJ2-3; 9 nucleotides agree with TRBD2. The germline V gene encodes CDR1 SGHNT and CDR2 YYREEE (reference sequence). This CDR3 comprises 16 residues. V lost 7 bases to trimming and J lost 3 bases; unmatched junction nucleotides: 12. This chain's CDR3 is CASRAGGPTMTDTQYF. The CDR3 region has the DNA TGTGCCAGCCGGGCGGGAGGGCCCACTATGACAGATACGCAGTATTTT.

The rearrangement uses TRBV28 and TRBJ2-3; 12 bases map to TRBD2. V lost 10 bases and J lost 2; bases outside the gene matches: 13. The CDR3 sequence is 17 residues long. The germline V gene has CDR1 MDHEN and CDR2 SYDVKM. CDR3 bases: TGTGCCACCCTAAAGACTAGCGGGAGCTTCTACACAGATACGCAGTATTTT. Translated, it gives CATLKTSGSFYTDTQYF.

The gene calls are TRBV6-5 and TRBJ1-1; D not resolved. Germline assignment: CDR1 MNHEY and CDR2 SVGAGI. Trimming shortened V by 3 bases and J by 5 bases, and 10 bases separated the two germline ends. The CDR3 is 13 residues long. DNA of the CDR3: TGTGCCAGCAGTTATGAGGAAGCGACTGAAGCTTTCTTT. Its protein is CASSYEEATEAFF.